This T cell receptor (beta chain) was retrieved from a study of metastatic and nonmetastatic thyroid tumors. Study overall: Blood and tumor or nodule tissue repertoires from malignant and benign thyroid patients were compared.

V was clipped by 8 bases and J by 7 bases, with 27 bases between them. The CDR3 spans 16 residues. CDR1 is MNHEY and CDR2 is SMNVEV in the germline V gene (reference sequence). Study conclusions and caveats: In both blood and tumor samples, TCR beta diversity was reported significantly higher for malignant than benign nodules.

TCRdb re-called clones from the PCR reads using MiXCR. The sample includes 42,000 or so clones, approximately 20% seen only once; the top ten take around 15%. Every patient underwent thyroid surgery untreated. The table lists this clone with a few counts. The antigen remains undetermined. The specimen was tumor tissue. The clonotype was recovered from a female donor with papillary thyroid cancer or a benign thyroid nodule (not recorded which). Some clones in this sample may be carry-over from other donors' samples. The chain couples TRBV27 to TRBJ2-7; the D gene could be TRBD1 or TRBD2 (5 bases each). The CDR3 sequence is CASGSGPWDGDVEQYF. The CDR3 DNA follows: TGTGCCAGCGGCTCCGGTCCTTGGGACGGTGACGTGGAGCAGTACTTC.